Presented here are 27 T cell receptor beta chains from one specimen sequenced in a study of cytomegalovirus exposure and HLA in healthy donors (dated by TCRdb to 2015 to 2018). The method was the immunoSEQ multiplex PCR assay. The table was pulled from immuneACCESS by TCRdb, which kept in-frame rearrangements only. Such tables lose some clones; where checked, under half of the loss comes from unresolved V genes, and the rest has no known cause. For this sample the table gives about 150,000 clones, of which roughly nine tenths were detected only once. The ten largest clones represent about 10% of the sample. The material sequenced was PBMCs. These TCRs come from a woman aged 18-30 years in good health and CMV-seropositive.

This clone came up once. The chain couples TRBV19 to TRBJ2-7; 8 nucleotides match TRBD1. Losses at the gene ends were 7 bases for V and 4 bases for J; bases not matched to a gene: 9. Germline V gene data show CDR1 as LNHDA and CDR2 as SQIVND (reference sequence). The length of the CDR3 is 14 residues. The DNA of the CDR3 is TGTGCCAGTACCGCCGGGACAGGTCGGTACGAGCAGTACTTC. It specifies CASTAGTGRYEQYF.

CDR3 nucleotides: TGTGCCACCAGCAGAGCGGCAGGGGTAGAGACCCAGTACTTC. Protein: CATSRAAGVETQYF. This rearrangement joins TRBV15 to TRBJ2-5; D might be TRBD1 (6 bases). From germline, CDR1 is LNHNV and CDR2 YYDKDF (reference sequence). The V gene lost 1 base and the J gene lost 4 bases, with 10 bases spanning the gap. This CDR3 spans 14 amino acids.

The chain combines TRBV5-4 with TRBJ2-7; D remains unclear. V was clipped by 1 base and J by 0 bases, with 8 bases between them. The CDR3 spans 14 residues. Germline-derived CDR1 and CDR2 are SGHNT and YYREEE (reference sequence). This chain's CDR3 is CASSLSLSSYEQYF. The CDR3 DNA reads as TGTGCCAGCAGCTTGTCGCTGAGCTCCTACGAGCAGTACTTC.

This clone was detected once. This chain connects TRBV5-1 to TRBJ2-5, with 9 nucleotides matching TRBD1. J was trimmed by 4 bases and V by 3 bases; bases with no gene match: 13. Per the germline V gene, CDR1 is SGHRS and CDR2 is YFSETQ. The CDR3 totals 17 residues. DNA for the CDR3: TGCGCCAGCAGCTCCACTAACCTGGGACAGGGCGGAGAGACCCAGTACTTC. Translation gives CASSSTNLGQGGETQYF.

The rearrangement joins TRBV5-1 to TRBJ1-6, with TRBD1 matching 7 bases. The CDR3 sequence is 15 residues long. J lost 6 bases, V lost 4 bases, and 7 bases had no gene match. CDR1 is SGHRS, CDR2 YFSETQ, per germline. The CDR3 sequence is CASSPGTDINSPLHF. The DNA of the CDR3 is TGCGCCAGCAGCCCCGGGACAGATATTAATTCACCCCTCCACTTT.

The V gene is TRBV18, the J gene TRBJ1-1; D is unresolved. With 3 bases removed from V and 5 bases from J, the gap between germline ends came to 10 bases. The germline CDR1 and CDR2 sequences are KGHSH and LQKENI. The CDR3 loop spans 13 amino acids. The CDR3 spells CASSPLPRTEAFF. The CDR3 DNA reads TGTGCCAGCTCACCCCTCCCCCGGACTGAAGCTTTCTTT.

The V gene is TRBV5-4, the J gene TRBJ2-3; D possibly corresponds to TRBD1 (6 bases). Germline V CDR1 and CDR2: SGHNT, YYREEE (reference sequence). Trimming stripped 4 bases from V and 1 base from J, with 13 bases between. This CDR3 has 15 amino acids. CDR3 protein: CASSRQGGGTDTQYF. CDR3 nucleotides: TGTGCCAGCAGCCGGCAAGGGGGAGGCACAGATACGCAGTATTTT.

The J gene is TRBJ1-1, the V gene TRBV7-3; D might be TRBD1 (6 bases). The CDR3 spans 14 residues. Trimming removed 5 bases from V and 4 bases from J, with 14 bases in between. Germline V gene sequence: CDR1 SGHTA, CDR2 FQGTGA. The CDR3 DNA reads TGTGCCAGCAGCCTAGAGAGGGGGTCCACTGAAGCTTTCTTT. Protein product: CASSLERGSTEAFF.

In regard to this clone: One end of the junction is discordant with germline, which a read error may explain. The gene calls are TRBV7-7 and TRBJ1-2, with D possibly TRBD1 on 6 matching bases. This CDR3 has 15 residues. Germline V gives CDR1 SSHAT, CDR2 FNYEAQ (reference sequence). The DNA of the CDR3 is TGTGCTAGCAGCCCGCAGGGGAAGAGTTTCTATGGCTACACCTTC. It yields the protein CASSPQGKSFYGYTF.

The chain employs TRBV5-1 and TRBJ2-7, with 7 bases lining up with TRBD1. This CDR3 region has 16 residues. V lost 4 bases and J lost 0; bases outside the gene matches: 10. Germline CDR1 reads SGHRS; CDR2 reads YFSETQ. CDR3 nucleotides: TGCGCCAGCAGCCATACCGGGACAGTAAGCTCCTACGAGCAGTACTTC. As protein: CASSHTGTVSSYEQYF. The full variable domain, rest sourced from reference TRBV5-1 and TRBJ2-7, is KAGVTQTPRYLIKTRGQQVTLSCSPISGHRSVSWYQQTPGQGLQFLFEYFSETQRNKGNFPGRFSGRQFSNSRSEMNVSTLELGDSALYLCASSHTGTVSSYEQYFGPGTRLTVT.

The chain employs TRBV2 and TRBJ2-7; D may be TRBD1 (6 bases). Germline CDR1 is SNHLY and CDR2 is FYNNEI. The CDR3 covers 12 residues. V lost 8 bases, J lost 5 bases, and 13 bases lay in between. CDR3 in DNA: TGTGCCAGCCGGACGACAGGTAACGAGCAGTACTTC. It specifies CASRTTGNEQYF.

The J gene is TRBJ2-3, the V gene TRBV28; a possible D gene is TRBD2 (6 bases). The germline V gene encodes CDR1 MDHEN and CDR2 SYDVKM. Trimming took 6 bases from V and 3 from J, leaving 13 bases between them. The CDR3 loop spans 14 amino acids. The CDR3 loop reads CASSSVAVTDTQYF. The CDR3 DNA reads as TGTGCCAGCAGCTCGGTAGCGGTAACAGATACGCAGTATTTT.

Details on this clone: The junction differs from germline at one of its ends, possibly a read error. This chain joins TRBV7-3 and TRBJ1-2; D remains unclear. This CDR3 spans 9 amino acids. Germline lookup yields CDR1 SGHTA and CDR2 FQGTGA. This CDR3 is CASSSRSHF. The CDR3, as DNA: TGTGCCAGCAGCTCCCGGTCCCACTTC.

V gene TRBV28 combines with J gene TRBJ1-4; D uncertain. The V gene lost 4 bases and the J gene lost 0 bases, with 6 bases spanning the gap. The CDR3 sequence is 14 residues long. Germline CDR1 is MDHEN and CDR2 is SYDVKM. CDR3 bases: TGTGCCAGCAGTTCAGGAACAACTAATGAAAAACTGTTTTTT. Its translation: CASSSGTTNEKLFF.

The chain recombines TRBV5-1 with TRBJ2-7; 7 nucleotides align to TRBD2. CDR1 and CDR2 (germline): SGHRS, YFSETQ. The CDR3 spans 12 residues. With 4 bases clipped from V and 5 bases from J, the junction kept 3 bases outside the gene matches. CDR3 nucleotides: TGCGCCAGCAGCCCGACTAGCCACGAGCAGTACTTC. It encodes CASSPTSHEQYF.

The CDR3 DNA reads as TGTGCCAGCATGGGCGGGGATGGATTCCTCTATGGCTACACCTTC. Protein sequence: CASMGGDGFLYGYTF. The J gene is TRBJ1-2, the V gene TRBV6-6; D unresolved. The CDR3 is 15 amino acids. CDR1 and CDR2 (germline): MNHNY, SVGAGI (reference sequence). The V end was cut by 7 bases, the J end by 4 bases, with 19 bases between.

The gene calls are TRBV6-5 and TRBJ1-2; no reliable D call. Germline loops: CDR1 MNHEY, CDR2 SVGAGI. The CDR3 length is 12 residues. V was pared by 7 bases and J by 8 bases, with 14 bases between. CDR3 protein: CASKSAGGGYTF. DNA of the CDR3: TGTGCCAGCAAGTCGGCGGGAGGGGGCTACACCTTC.

The gene calls are TRBV28 and TRBJ2-1; D not resolved. The V gene's germline CDR1 is MDHEN and CDR2 SYDVKM. The CDR3 consists of 12 residues. V lost 3 bases to trimming and J lost 9 bases, with 9 bases between them. The chain's CDR3 is CASSFAKSEQFF. In nucleotides, the CDR3 is TGTGCCAGCAGTTTCGCGAAAAGTGAGCAGTTCTTC.

This rearrangement joins TRBV18 to TRBJ2-1; the match to TRBD1 covers 9 bases. Germline assignment: CDR1 KGHSH and CDR2 LQKENI. Trimming removed 4 bases from V and 8 bases from J; junction bases left unmatched: 9. This CDR3 comprises 15 residues. Here the CDR3 DNA reads TGTGCCAGCTCACTCCGGACAGGGGAAGGGGATGAGCAGTTCTTC. It translates to CASSLRTGEGDEQFF. Filled out from reference TRBV18 and TRBJ2-1, the complete variable domain reads NAGVMQNPRHLVRRRGQEARLRCSPMKGHSHVYWYRQLPEEGLKFMVYLQKENIIDESGMPKERFSAEFPKEGPSILRIQQVVRGDSAAYFCASSLRTGEGDEQFFGPGTRLTVL.

The chain combines TRBV19 with TRBJ1-6; TRBD1 is a possible D gene (5 bases). The ends were cut back, 6 bases at V and 6 bases at J, with 18 bases in the middle. The CDR3 contains 16 residues. The germline gives CDR1 LNHDA, CDR2 SQIVND (reference sequence). This chain's CDR3 is CASRSMEGAVNSPLHF. The CDR3 coding sequence is TGTGCCAGTAGATCGATGGAAGGGGCGGTTAATTCACCCCTCCACTTT. Variable domain in full (rest from reference TRBV19 and TRBJ1-6): DGGITQSPKYLFRKEGQNVTLSCEQNLNHDAMYWYRQDPGQGLRLIYYSQIVNDFQKGDIAEGYSVSREKKESFPLTVTSAQKNPTAFYLCASRSMEGAVNSPLHFGNGTRLTVT.

This sequence joins TRBV5-4 and TRBJ2-2; 10 nucleotides match TRBD1. There are 16 residues in the CDR3. The V segment lost 4 bases and the J segment 6 bases; nucleotides outside the gene matches: 9. From germline, CDR1 is SGHNT and CDR2 YYREEE (reference sequence). CDR3 amino acids: CASSLLDRGRAGELFF. DNA of the CDR3: TGTGCCAGCAGCCTCCTAGACAGGGGGCGCGCCGGGGAGCTGTTTTTT.

V is TRBV4-1 and J is TRBJ2-1, with D possibly matching TRBD1 (6 bases). CDR3 length equals 15 residues. The V and J ends lost 8 bases and 2 bases respectively, with 16 bases between them. In germline, CDR1 is MGHRA, CDR2 YSYEKL. The chain's CDR3 is CASRLGQSPYNEQFF. The CDR3 region has the DNA TGCGCCAGCCGCCTCGGACAGTCCCCCTACAATGAGCAGTTCTTC.

A single count supports this clone. The chain recombines TRBV28 with TRBJ2-7; TRBD2 matches 11 bases. The CDR3 is 14 residues long. V was clipped by 3 bases and J by 5 bases; unmatched bases: 3. Looked up from germline, CDR1 is MDHEN and CDR2 is SYDVKM. Here the CDR3 reads CASSFSGGADEQYF. CDR3 coding DNA: TGTGCCAGCAGTTTTAGCGGGGGGGCCGACGAGCAGTACTTC. The variable domain in full, with the rest retrieved from reference TRBV28 and TRBJ2-7, is DVKVTQSSRYLVKRTGEKVFLECVQDMDHENMFWYRQDPGLGLRLIYFSYDVKMKEKGDIPEGYSVSREKKERFSLILESASTNQTSMYLCASSFSGGADEQYFGPGTRLTVT.

The sample holds one count of this clone. The chain is built from TRBV10-3 and TRBJ2-3; 10 bases agree with TRBD1. The CDR3 loop spans 16 amino acids. V lost 0 bases and J lost 4; bases outside the gene matches: 4. CDR1 ENHRY and CDR2 SYGVKD come from the germline V gene. CDR3 bases: TGTGCCATCAGTGAGTCGACAGGGGGCGTCGCAGATACGCAGTATTTT. Amino acids: CAISESTGGVADTQYF.

The V call is TRBV29-1, the J call TRBJ2-5, with 9 bases lining up with TRBD1. The germline V gene encodes CDR1 SQVTM and CDR2 ANQGSEA. V lost 6 bases, J lost 2 bases, and 7 bases stayed unmatched. The length of the CDR3 is 14 residues. CDR3 in amino acids: CSVGGQGSQETQYF. The DNA for the CDR3 is TGCAGCGTGGGAGGACAGGGGTCACAAGAGACCCAGTACTTC.

The rearrangement joins TRBV28 to TRBJ2-6; no definite D call. The CDR3 loop spans 15 amino acids. Trimming shortened V by 2 bases and J by 0 bases, and 5 bases separated the two germline ends. Germline assignment: CDR1 MDHEN and CDR2 SYDVKM. The CDR3 bases are TGTGCCAGCAGTTTAGACTTCTCTGGGGCCAACGTCCTGACTTTC. Translation gives CASSLDFSGANVLTF.

This clone was detected once. The genes are TRBV30 and TRBJ1-5; D is ambiguous. CDR1 is GTSNPN, CDR2 SVGIG, per germline (reference sequence). This CDR3 region has 16 residues. Trimming shortened V by 0 bases and J by 4 bases, and 16 bases separated the two germline ends. CDR3 residues: CAWSVPLPGYNQPQHF. The CDR3 DNA is TGTGCCTGGAGTGTACCCTTGCCAGGATATAATCAGCCCCAGCATTTT.